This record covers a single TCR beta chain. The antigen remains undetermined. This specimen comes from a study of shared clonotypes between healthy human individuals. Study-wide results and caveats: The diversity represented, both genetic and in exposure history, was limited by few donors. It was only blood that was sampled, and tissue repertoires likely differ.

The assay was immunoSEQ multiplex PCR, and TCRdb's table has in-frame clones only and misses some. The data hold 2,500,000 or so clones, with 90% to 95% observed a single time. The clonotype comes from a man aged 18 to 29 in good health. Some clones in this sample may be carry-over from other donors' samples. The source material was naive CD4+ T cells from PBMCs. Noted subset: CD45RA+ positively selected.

The CDR3 reads CASSYSLGMNTEAFF. CDR3 DNA: TGTGCCAGCAGTTACTCGCTAGGCATGAACACTGAAGCTTTCTTT. The chain recombines TRBV6-5 with TRBJ1-1; D remains unclear. The CDR3 is 15 residues long. Germline-derived CDR1 and CDR2 are MNHEY and SVGAGI. V gave up 0 bases and J gave up 0 bases, with 8 bases separating them.